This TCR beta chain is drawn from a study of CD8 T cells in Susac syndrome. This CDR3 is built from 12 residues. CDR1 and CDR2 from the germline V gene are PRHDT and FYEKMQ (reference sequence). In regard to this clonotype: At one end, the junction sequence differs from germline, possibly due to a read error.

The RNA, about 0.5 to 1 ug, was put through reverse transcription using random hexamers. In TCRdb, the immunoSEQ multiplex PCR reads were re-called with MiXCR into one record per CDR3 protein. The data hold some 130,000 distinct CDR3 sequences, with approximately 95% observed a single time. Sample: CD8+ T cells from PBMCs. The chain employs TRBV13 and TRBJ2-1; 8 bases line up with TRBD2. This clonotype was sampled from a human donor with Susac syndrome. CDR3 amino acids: CASSLGSGSRIF. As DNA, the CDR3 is TGTGCCAGCAGCTTGGGGAGCGGGAGTCGCATCTTC.